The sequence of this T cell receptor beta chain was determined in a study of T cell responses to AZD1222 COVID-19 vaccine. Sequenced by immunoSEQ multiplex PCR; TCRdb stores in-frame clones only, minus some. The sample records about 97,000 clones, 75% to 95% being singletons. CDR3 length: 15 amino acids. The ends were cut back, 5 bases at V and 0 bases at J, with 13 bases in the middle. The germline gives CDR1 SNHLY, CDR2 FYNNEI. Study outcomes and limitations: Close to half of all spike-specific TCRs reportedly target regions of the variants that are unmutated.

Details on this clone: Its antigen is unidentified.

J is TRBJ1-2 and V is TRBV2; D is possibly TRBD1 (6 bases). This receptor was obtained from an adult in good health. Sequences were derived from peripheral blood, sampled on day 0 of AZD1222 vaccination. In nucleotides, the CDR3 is TGTGCCAGCAGTCAAGACAGGTGGGCTAACTATGGCTACACCTTC. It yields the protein CASSQDRWANYGYTF.